The subject of this entry is one TCR beta chain. The data originate from a study of blood T cell repertoires in COVID-19. Germline assignment: CDR1 MNHEY and CDR2 SVGEGT. V lost 5 bases and J 2 bases, leaving 13 bases between the germline ends. This CDR3 contains 16 residues. Assay: immunoSEQ multiplex PCR; the TCRdb copy retains only in-frame clones and omits some. Of roughly 250,000 clones listed, under 90% are singletons. The J gene is TRBJ2-6, the V gene TRBV6-2 or TRBV6-3; D is uncertain. The specimen sequenced was peripheral blood. This receptor was identified in a human donor in a cohort sampled during active COVID-19. The DNA of the CDR3 is TGTGCCAGCAGTGACCACAGCCGAACTGGGGCCAACGTCCTGACTTTC. It specifies CASSDHSRTGANVLTF.